This T cell receptor beta chain was recorded in a study of cytomegalovirus exposure and HLA in healthy donors. Overall study findings and caveats: Among TCR beta chains, those listed as cytomegalovirus-associated numbered fewer than 200. A subsequent analysis found that TCR clusters from the first cohort also tended to co-occur in the 120 or so validation repertoires, with 90% to 95% of cluster scores above 0. Specific recognition of CMV antigens was confirmed in vitro for a few chains (all CMV-associated).

For this clone: The antigen is not known.

This CDR3 has 14 residues. The V and J ends lost 0 bases and 3 bases respectively, with 8 bases between them. Germline V gene lookup returns CDR1 LNHDA and CDR2 SQIVND (reference sequence). Profiling relied on immunoSEQ multiplex PCR, and the TCRdb table lists in-frame clones only, not all of them. The table lists tens of thousands of clones, 90% to 97% of them singletons, with roughly 1.6% in the top ten. The rearrangement links TRBV19 to TRBJ1-1; D is uncertain. The sequence was collected from a man aged 18 to 35 in good health and CMV-seropositive. The sequenced material came from PBMCs. In DNA, the CDR3 is TGTGCCAGTAGTATAGATCAGTTGGACACTGAAGCTTTCTTT. Amino acid sequence: CASSIDQLDTEAFF.